A selection of T cell receptor beta chains follows, all from one sample in a study of cytomegalovirus exposure and HLA in healthy donors. Clones were read by immunoSEQ multiplex PCR, and TCRdb kept only the in-frame ones, dropping some. This table has 300,000 or so clones, approximately 88% appearing once. The sequenced sample was PBMCs. The receptor source for this set is a man aged 30 to 39 in good health and CMV-seronegative. Each CDR3 is given with its conserved first and last residue. The D gene is left open where the match is weak. Rows give clone size only sometimes, using once, few, many, or a class for an expanded clone.

>-|TRBV11-2|TRBJ2-5|TRBD1|16
CASSTTDRGMWETQYF
TGTGCCAGCAGCACCACGGACAGGGGGATGTGGGAGACCCAGTACTTC
>-|TRBV11-2|TRBJ1-1|-|14
CASRSHRDFPEAFF
TGTGCCAGCAGATCACATCGGGACTTTCCTGAAGCTTTCTTT
>-|TRBV7-9|TRBJ2-5|-|14
CASSKEADQETQYF
TGTGCCAGCAGCAAAGAGGCAGACCAAGAGACCCAGTACTTC
>few|TRBV10-1|TRBJ2-2|-|11
CASSRTGELFF
TGCGCCAGCAGTCGGACCGGGGAGCTGTTTTTT
>-|TRBV30|TRBJ1-1|-|12
CAWKMMSTEAFF
TGTGCCTGGAAGATGATGAGCACTGAAGCTTTCTTT
>-|TRBV7-8|TRBJ2-5|TRBD1|16
CASSLAKTGQGETQYF
TGTGCCAGCAGCTTAGCGAAGACAGGGCAGGGGGAGACCCAGTACTTC
>few|TRBV25-1|TRBJ1-5|-|12
CASSDSYQPQHF
TGTGCCAGCAGCGACAGCTATCAGCCCCAGCATTTT
>-|TRBV5-6|TRBJ1-1|-|16
CASSVLQVGGHTEAFF
TGTGCCAGCAGCGTACTCCAGGTGGGTGGGCACACTGAAGCTTTCTTT
>-|TRBV6-1|TRBJ2-7|TRBD1|16
CASSGAPGTGGYEQYF
TGTGCCAGCAGTGGGGCCCCCGGGACAGGGGGCTACGAGCAGTACTTC
>-|TRBV5-1|TRBJ1-3|TRBD1|15
CASSRDRAGGNTIYF
TGCGCCAGCAGCCGGGACAGGGCGGGTGGAAACACCATATATTTT
>-|TRBV11-2|TRBJ1-5|-|12
CASSSGGQPQHF
TGTGCCAGCAGCTCAGGCGGGCAGCCCCAGCATTTT
>once|TRBV19|TRBJ2-1|-|13
CASRVLSGNEQFF
TGTGCCAGTAGGGTACTGTCGGGCAATGAGCAGTTCTTC
>-|TRBV27|TRBJ2-5|TRBD1|14
CASSTTGWGETQYF
TGTGCCAGCAGTACGACAGGGTGGGGGGAGACCCAGTACTTC
>-|TRBV18|TRBJ2-1|TRBD2|15
CASSLAGDFYNEQFF
TGTGCCAGCTCACTAGCGGGGGATTTCTACAATGAGCAGTTCTTC
>-|TRBV6-5|TRBJ1-5|TRBD1|15
CASSYSGQGNQPQHF
TGTGCCAGCAGTTACTCCGGACAGGGCAATCAGCCCCAGCATTTT
>-|TRBV7-6|TRBJ2-5|-|15
CASSTPTVLQETQYF
TGTGCCAGCAGCACCCCGACAGTCCTGCAAGAGACCCAGTACTTC
>-|TRBV11-2|TRBJ1-6|-|16
CASSFSGNSYNSPLHF
TGTGCCAGCAGCTTTTCGGGTAACTCCTATAATTCACCCCTCCACTTT
>-|TRBV7-9|TRBJ1-1|-|14
CASRNGRMNTEAFF
TGTGCCAGCAGGAACGGGAGAATGAACACTGAAGCTTTCTTT
>-|TRBV15|TRBJ2-7|-|13
CATSSRTRNEQYF
TGTGCCACCAGCTCCCGAACTAGAAACGAGCAGTACTTC
>few|TRBV7-2|TRBJ1-6|-|13
CASSLERNSPLHF
TGTGCCAGCAGCTTAGAGAGGAATTCACCCCTCCACTTT
>-|TRBV6-6|TRBJ1-1|-|12
CASSPGGTEAFF
TGTGCCAGCAGTCCCGGGGGAACTGAAGCTTTCTTT
>once|TRBV7-8|TRBJ1-5|TRBD1|14
CASSKDRGYQPQHF
TGTGCCAGCAGCAAGGACAGGGGATATCAGCCCCAGCATTTT
>-|TRBV19|TRBJ1-2|-|13
CASSPSWNYGYTF
TGTGCCAGTAGCCCTAGCTGGAACTATGGCTACACCTTC
>-|TRBV27|TRBJ2-2|-|14
CASSLSLPLWELFF
TGTGCCAGCAGTTTATCCCTCCCTCTCTGGGAGCTGTTTTTT
>-|TRBV5-1|TRBJ1-5|-|14
CASSEEGGNQPQHF
TGCGCCAGCAGCGAGGAAGGGGGCAATCAGCCCCAGCATTTT
>-|TRBV10-3|TRBJ2-3|-|14
CAISEIQGRGTQYF
TGTGCCATCAGTGAAATACAGGGTAGAGGTACGCAGTATTTT
>-|TRBV9|TRBJ2-7|TRBD1|14
CASSVGQGGYEQYF
TGTGCCAGCAGCGTAGGACAGGGGGGATACGAGCAGTACTTC
>-|TRBV5-5|TRBJ2-7|TRBD1|12
CASSLGTGEQYF
TGTGCCAGCAGCTTGGGGACAGGGGAGCAGTACTTC
>-|TRBV6-1|TRBJ2-3|TRBD2|20
CASSEGIGLAGEPHGDTQYF
TGTGCCAGCAGTGAAGGGATTGGGCTAGCGGGGGAACCTCACGGTGATACGCAGTATTTT
>-|TRBV7-8|TRBJ1-1|TRBD1|16
CASSPGDRTRGTEAFF
TGTGCCAGCAGCCCTGGGGACAGGACCAGGGGTACTGAAGCTTTCTTT
>-|TRBV5-1|TRBJ1-1|-|11
CASSLNTEAFF
TGCGCCAGCTCTTTGAACACTGAAGCTTTCTTT
>-|TRBV5-1|TRBJ1-3|-|12
CASSPTGNTIYF
TGCGCCAGCAGTCCAACTGGAAACACCATATATTTT
>-|TRBV10-1|TRBJ1-5|-|14
CASSEPRVDQPQHF
TGCGCCAGCAGTGAACCTCGGGTCGATCAGCCCCAGCATTTT
>few|TRBV5-4|TRBJ1-6|-|16
CASSLDFAMSNSPLHF
TGTGCCAGCAGCCTTGACTTTGCGATGTCGAATTCACCCCTCCACTTT
>-|TRBV6-6|TRBJ2-5|-|15
CASSSRDSKQETQYF
TGTGCCAGCAGTTCCCGCGACTCAAAACAAGAGACCCAGTACTTC
>-|TRBV7-9|TRBJ1-2|TRBD1|14
CASSFGQENYGYTF
TGTGCCAGCAGCTTCGGACAGGAAAACTATGGCTACACCTTC
>-|TRBV7-6|TRBJ2-7|TRBD1|15
CASSLGTGSGYEQYF
TGTGCCAGCAGCTTGGGGACAGGGAGCGGCTACGAGCAGTACTTC
>-|TRBV11-3|TRBJ1-1|-|13
CASSLDRVTEAFF
TGTGCCAGCAGCTTAGACAGGGTTACTGAAGCTTTCTTT
>once|TRBV2|TRBJ1-1|TRBD1|17
CASSVSRDSPLDIEAFF
TGTGCCAGCAGTGTCTCGCGGGACAGTCCCCTTGACATTGAAGCTTTCTTT
>once|TRBV4-1|TRBJ1-1|TRBD1|14
CASSQAWDSTEAFF
TGCGCCAGCAGCCAAGCTTGGGACAGCACTGAAGCTTTCTTT
>-|TRBV19|TRBJ1-5|-|15
CASSITGYSNQPQHF
TGTGCCAGTAGTATCACAGGGTATAGCAATCAGCCCCAGCATTTT
>-|TRBV5-5|TRBJ1-3|TRBD1|13
CASSPGTGNTIYF
TGTGCCAGCAGTCCCGGGACAGGGAACACCATATATTTT
>few|TRBV14|TRBJ2-5|TRBD1|14
CASSGGQALETQYF
TGTGCCAGCAGCGGAGGACAGGCCCTAGAGACCCAGTACTTC
>-|TRBV19|TRBJ2-7|-|13
CASRAVSSYEQYF
TGTGCCAGCCGAGCGGTGAGCTCCTACGAGCAGTACTTC